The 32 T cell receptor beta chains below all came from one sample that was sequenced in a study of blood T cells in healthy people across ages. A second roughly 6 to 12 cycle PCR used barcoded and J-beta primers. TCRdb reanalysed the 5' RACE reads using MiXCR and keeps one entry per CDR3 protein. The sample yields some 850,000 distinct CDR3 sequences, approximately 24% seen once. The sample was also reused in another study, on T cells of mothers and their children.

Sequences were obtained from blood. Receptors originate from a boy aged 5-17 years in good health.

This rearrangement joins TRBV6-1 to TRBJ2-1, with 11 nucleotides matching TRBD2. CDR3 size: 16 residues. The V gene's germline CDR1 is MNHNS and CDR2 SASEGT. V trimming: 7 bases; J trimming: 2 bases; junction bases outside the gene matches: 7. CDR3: CASTAVSGGAYNEQFF. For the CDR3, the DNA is TGTGCCAGCACGGCCGTTAGCGGGGGGGCCTACAATGAGCAGTTCTTC.

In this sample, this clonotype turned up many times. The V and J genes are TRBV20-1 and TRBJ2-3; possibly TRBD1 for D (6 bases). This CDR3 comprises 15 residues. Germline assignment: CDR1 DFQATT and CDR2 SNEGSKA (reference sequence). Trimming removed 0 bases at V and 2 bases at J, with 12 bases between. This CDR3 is CSARDDRHFTDTQYF. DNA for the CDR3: TGCAGTGCTAGAGACGACAGGCACTTCACAGATACGCAGTATTTT.

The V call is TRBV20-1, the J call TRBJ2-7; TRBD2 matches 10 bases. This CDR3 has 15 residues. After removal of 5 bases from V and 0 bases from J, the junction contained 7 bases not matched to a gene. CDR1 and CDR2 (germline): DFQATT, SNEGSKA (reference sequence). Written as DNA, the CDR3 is TGCAGTGCTCCGCATAGCGGGAGGAACTCCTACGAGCAGTACTTC. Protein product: CSAPHSGRNSYEQYF.

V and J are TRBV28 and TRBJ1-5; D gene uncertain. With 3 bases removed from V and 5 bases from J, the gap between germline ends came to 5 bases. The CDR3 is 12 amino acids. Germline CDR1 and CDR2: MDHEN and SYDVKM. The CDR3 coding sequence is TGTGCCAGCAGTTTTGTTTATCAGCCCCAGCATTTT. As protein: CASSFVYQPQHF.

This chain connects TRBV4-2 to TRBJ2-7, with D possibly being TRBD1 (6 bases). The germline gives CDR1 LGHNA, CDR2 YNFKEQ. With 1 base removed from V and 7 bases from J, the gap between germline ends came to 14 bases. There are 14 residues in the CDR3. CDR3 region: CASSQGWAGEEQYF. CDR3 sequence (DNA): TGTGCCAGCAGCCAAGGGTGGGCAGGGGAGGAGCAGTACTTC.

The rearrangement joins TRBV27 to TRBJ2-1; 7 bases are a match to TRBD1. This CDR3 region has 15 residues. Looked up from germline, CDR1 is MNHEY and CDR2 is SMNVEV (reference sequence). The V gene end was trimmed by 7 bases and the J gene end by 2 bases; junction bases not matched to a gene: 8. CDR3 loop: CASTDTGAPYNEQFF. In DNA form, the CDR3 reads TGTGCCAGCACCGACACAGGGGCCCCCTACAATGAGCAGTTCTTC.

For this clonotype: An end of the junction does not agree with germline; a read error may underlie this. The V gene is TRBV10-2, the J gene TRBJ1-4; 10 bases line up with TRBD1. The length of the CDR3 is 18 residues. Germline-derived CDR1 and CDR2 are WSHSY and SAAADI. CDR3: CASSEPGQGLEANEKLSF. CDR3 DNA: TGCGCCAGCAGTGAACCGGGACAGGGGCTCGAGGCTAATGAAAAACTGTCTTTT.

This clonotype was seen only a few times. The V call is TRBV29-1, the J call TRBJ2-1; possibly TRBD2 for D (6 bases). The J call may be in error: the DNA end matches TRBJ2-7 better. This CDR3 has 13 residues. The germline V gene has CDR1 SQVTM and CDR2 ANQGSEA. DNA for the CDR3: TGCAGCGTTGGTTATCGACTAGTAGGGGAGCAGTACTTC. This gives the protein CSVGYRLVGEQYF.

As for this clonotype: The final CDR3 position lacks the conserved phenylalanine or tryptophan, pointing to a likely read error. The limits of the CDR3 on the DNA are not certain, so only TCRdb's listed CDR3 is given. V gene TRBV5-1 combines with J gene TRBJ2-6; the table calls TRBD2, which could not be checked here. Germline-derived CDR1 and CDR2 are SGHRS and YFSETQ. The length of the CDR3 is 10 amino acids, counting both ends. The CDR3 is CASSSSGGAV.

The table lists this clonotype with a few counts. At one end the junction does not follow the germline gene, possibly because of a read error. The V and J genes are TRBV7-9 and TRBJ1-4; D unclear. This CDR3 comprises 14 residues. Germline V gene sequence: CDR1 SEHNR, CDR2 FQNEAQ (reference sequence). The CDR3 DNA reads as TGTGCCAGCAGCCCCGGCCTCCCGAATGGAAAACTGTTTTTT. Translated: CASSPGLPNGKLFF.

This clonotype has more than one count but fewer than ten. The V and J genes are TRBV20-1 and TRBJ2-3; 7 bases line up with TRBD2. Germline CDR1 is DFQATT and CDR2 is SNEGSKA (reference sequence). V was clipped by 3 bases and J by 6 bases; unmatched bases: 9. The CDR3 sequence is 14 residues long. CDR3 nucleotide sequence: TGCAGTGCTAGGGCTCTTGGGGGAGGGGATACGCAGTATTTT. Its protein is CSARALGGGDTQYF.

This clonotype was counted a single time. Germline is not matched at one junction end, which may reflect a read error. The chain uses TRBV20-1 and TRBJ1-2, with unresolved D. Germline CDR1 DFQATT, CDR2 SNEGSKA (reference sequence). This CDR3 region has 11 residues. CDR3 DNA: TGCAGTGCTAGGGGCAGTCATGGCCACACCTTC. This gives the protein CSARGSHGHTF.

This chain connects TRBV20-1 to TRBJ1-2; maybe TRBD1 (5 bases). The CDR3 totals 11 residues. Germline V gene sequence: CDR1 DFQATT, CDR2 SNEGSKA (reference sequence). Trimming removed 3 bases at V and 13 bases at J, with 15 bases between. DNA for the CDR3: TGCAGTGCTAGTGCTCAACAGGTCTGCACCTTC. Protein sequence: CSASAQQVCTF.

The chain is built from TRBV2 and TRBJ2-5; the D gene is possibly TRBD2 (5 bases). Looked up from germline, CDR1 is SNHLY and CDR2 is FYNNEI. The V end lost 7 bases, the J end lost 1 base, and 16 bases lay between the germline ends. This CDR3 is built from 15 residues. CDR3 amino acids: CASNQRGRTQETQYF. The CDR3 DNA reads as TGTGCCAGCAATCAAAGAGGGCGGACCCAAGAGACCCAGTACTTC.

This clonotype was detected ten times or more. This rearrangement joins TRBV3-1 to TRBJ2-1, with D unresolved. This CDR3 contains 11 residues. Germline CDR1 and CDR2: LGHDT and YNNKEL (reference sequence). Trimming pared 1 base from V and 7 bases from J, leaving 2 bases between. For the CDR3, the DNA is TGTGCCAGCAGCCAAGGGAATGAGCAGTTCTTC. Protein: CASSQGNEQFF.

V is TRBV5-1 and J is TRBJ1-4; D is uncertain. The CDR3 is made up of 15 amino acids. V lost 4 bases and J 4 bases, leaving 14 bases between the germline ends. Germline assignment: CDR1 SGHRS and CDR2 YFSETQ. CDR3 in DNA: TGCGCCAGCAGCGGAATTGGGCAGTTTAATGAAAAACTGTTTTTT. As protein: CASSGIGQFNEKLFF.

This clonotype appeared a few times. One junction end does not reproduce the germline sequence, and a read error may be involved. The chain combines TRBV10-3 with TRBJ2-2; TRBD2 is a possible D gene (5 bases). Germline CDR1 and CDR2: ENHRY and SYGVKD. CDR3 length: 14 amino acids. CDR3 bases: TGTGCCATCAGTGAGTCCGTAGGGTCCGGGGAGCTGTTCTTT. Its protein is CAISESVGSGELFF.

The CDR3 is CSVVGGRQYF. CDR3 in DNA: TGCAGCGTTGTGGGGGGGCGGCAGTATTTT. The chain combines TRBV29-1 with TRBJ2-3; tentative D call: TRBD2 (7 bases). The V gene's germline CDR1 is SQVTM and CDR2 ANQGSEA. The CDR3 has 10 amino acids. The germline V and J ends were trimmed by 4 bases and 11 bases, with 10 bases remaining between them.

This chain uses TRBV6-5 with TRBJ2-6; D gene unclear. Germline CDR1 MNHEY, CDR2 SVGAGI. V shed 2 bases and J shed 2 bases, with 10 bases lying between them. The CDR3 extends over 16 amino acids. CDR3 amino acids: CASSYIRVAGANVLTF. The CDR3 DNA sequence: TGTGCCAGCAGTTACATCCGGGTCGCTGGGGCCAACGTCCTGACTTTC.

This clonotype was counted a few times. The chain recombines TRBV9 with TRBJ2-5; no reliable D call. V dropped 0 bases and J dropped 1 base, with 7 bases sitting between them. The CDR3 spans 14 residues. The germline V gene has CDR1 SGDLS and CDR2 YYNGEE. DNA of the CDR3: TGTGCCAGCAGCGTAGGTGACTTCCAAGAGACCCAGTACTTC. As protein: CASSVGDFQETQYF.

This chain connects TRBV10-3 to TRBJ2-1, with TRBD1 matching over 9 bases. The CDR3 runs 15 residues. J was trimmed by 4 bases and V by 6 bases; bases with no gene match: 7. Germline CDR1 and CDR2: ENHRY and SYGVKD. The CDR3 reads CAIRADRGSYNEQFF. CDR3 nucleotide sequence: TGTGCCATCAGGGCCGACAGGGGGTCTTACAATGAGCAGTTCTTC.

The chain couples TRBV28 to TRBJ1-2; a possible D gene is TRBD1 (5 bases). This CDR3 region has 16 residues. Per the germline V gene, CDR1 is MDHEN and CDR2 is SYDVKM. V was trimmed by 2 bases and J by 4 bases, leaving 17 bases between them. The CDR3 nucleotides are TGTGCCAGCAGTTTAAGGGACTCAGGGTTAGTCTATGGCTACACCTTC. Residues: CASSLRDSGLVYGYTF.

The CDR3 loop reads CASSYSNRAGSSYNEQFF. CDR3 DNA sequence: TGTGCCAGCAGTTACTCGAATCGGGCAGGGTCATCCTACAATGAGCAGTTCTTC. This chain uses TRBV6-5 with TRBJ2-1; tentatively, D is TRBD1 (5 bases). CDR1 and CDR2 from the germline V gene are MNHEY and SVGAGI. CDR3 length: 18 amino acids. V was pared by 0 bases and J by 1 base, with 16 bases between.

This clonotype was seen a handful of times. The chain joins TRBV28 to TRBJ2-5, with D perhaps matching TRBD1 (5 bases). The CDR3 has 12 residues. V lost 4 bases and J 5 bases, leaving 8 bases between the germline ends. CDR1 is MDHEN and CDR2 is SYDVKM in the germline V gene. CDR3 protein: CASSSGSETQYF. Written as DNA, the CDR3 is TGTGCCAGCAGTTCAGGGTCGGAGACCCAGTACTTC.

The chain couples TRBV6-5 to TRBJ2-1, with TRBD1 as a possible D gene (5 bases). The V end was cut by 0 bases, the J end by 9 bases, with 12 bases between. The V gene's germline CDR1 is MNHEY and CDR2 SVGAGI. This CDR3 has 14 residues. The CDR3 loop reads CASSYSGRDTEQFF. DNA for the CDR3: TGTGCCAGCAGTTACTCCGGCAGGGATACTGAGCAGTTCTTC.

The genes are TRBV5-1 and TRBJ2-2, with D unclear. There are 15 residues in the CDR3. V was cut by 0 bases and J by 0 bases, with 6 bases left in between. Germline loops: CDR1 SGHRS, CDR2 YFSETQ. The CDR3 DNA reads TGCGCCAGCAGCTTGGTTAGCTCGAACACCGGGGAGCTGTTTTTT. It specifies CASSLVSSNTGELFF.

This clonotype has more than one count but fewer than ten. As DNA, the CDR3 is TGCGCCAGCAGCCCCTACAAGAACCCGACAGATAGCACAGATACGCAGTATTTT. As protein: CASSPYKNPTDSTDTQYF. V usage is TRBV5-1 and J usage is TRBJ2-3, with a weak D call TRBD1 (5 bases). Germline V gene sequence: CDR1 SGHRS, CDR2 YFSETQ. CDR3 size: 18 residues. V was shortened by 4 bases and J by 0 bases, with 21 bases between the two germline ends.

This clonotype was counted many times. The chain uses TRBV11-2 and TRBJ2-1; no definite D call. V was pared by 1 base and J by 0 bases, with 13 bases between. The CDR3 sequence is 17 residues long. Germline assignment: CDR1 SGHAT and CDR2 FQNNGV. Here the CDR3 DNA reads TGTGCCAGCAGCTTAGTGGGCAGAAGAAGCTCCTACAATGAGCAGTTCTTC. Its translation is CASSLVGRRSSYNEQFF.

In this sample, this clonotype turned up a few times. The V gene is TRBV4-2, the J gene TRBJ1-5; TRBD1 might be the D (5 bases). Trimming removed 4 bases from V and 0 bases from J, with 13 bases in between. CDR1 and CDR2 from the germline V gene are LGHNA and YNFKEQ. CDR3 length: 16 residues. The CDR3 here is CASSLIGRDSNQPQHF. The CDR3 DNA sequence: TGTGCCAGCAGCCTTATCGGCAGGGATAGCAATCAGCCCCAGCATTTT.

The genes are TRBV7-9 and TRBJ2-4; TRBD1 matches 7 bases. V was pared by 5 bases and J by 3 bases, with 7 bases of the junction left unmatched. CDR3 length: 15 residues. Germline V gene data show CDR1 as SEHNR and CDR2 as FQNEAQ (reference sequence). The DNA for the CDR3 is TGTGCCAGCAGCCTTCAGGGGGACGACAAAAACATTCAGTACTTC. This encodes CASSLQGDDKNIQYF.

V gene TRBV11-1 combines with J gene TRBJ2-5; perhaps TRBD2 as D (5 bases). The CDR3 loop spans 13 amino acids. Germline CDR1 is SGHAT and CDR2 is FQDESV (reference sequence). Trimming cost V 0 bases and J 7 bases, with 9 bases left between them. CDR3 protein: CASSLAESGTQYF. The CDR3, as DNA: TGTGCCAGCAGCTTAGCCGAGAGCGGGACCCAGTACTTC.

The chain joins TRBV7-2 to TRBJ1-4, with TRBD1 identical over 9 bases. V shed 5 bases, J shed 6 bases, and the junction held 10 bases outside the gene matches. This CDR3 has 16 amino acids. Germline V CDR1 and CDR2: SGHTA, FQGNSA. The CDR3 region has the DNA TGTGCCAGCAGCCCGAACCAGGGGACAGGGTATGAAAAACTGTTTTTT. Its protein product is CASSPNQGTGYEKLFF.